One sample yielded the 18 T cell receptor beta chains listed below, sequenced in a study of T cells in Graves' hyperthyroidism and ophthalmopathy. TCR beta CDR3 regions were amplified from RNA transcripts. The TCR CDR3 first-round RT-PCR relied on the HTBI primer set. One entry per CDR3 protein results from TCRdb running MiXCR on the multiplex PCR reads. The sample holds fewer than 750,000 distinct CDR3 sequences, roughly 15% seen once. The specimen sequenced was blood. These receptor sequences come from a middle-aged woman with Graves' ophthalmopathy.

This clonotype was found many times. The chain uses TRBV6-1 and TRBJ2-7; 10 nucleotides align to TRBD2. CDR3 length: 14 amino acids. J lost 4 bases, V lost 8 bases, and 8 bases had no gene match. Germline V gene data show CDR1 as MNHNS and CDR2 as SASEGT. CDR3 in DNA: TGTGCCAGCCAACGGCTAGCGGGAGAGTACGAGCAGTACTTC. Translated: CASQRLAGEYEQYF.

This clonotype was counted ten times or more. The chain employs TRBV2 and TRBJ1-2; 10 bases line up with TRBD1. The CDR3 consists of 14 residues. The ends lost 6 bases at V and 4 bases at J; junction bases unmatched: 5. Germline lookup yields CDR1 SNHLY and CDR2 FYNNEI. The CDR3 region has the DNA TGTGCCAGCAGCCAGGGACAGGGGATCTATGGCTACACCTTC. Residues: CASSQGQGIYGYTF.

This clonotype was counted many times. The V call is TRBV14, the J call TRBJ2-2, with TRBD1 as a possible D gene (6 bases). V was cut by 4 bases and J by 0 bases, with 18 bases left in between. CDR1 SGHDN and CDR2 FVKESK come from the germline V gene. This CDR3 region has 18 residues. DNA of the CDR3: TGTGCCAGCAGCCCAATGGACAGAAGCAGTACGAACACCGGGGAGCTGTTTTTT. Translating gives CASSPMDRSSTNTGELFF.

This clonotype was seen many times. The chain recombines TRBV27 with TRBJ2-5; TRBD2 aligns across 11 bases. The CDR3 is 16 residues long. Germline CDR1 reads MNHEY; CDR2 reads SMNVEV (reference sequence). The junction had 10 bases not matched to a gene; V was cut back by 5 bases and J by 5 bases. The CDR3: CASSVRTSGRGETQYF. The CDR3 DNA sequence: TGTGCCAGCAGTGTTCGAACTAGCGGGAGAGGTGAGACCCAGTACTTC.

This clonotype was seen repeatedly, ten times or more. CDR3 loop: CASSPQGPSYEQYF. CDR3 DNA sequence: TGTGCCAGCAGTCCACAGGGTCCCTCCTACGAGCAGTACTTC. The chain is built from TRBV6-1 and TRBJ2-7, with D maybe TRBD1 (6 bases). V was shortened by 5 bases and J by 0 bases, with 11 bases between the two germline ends. This CDR3 is built from 14 residues. Germline lookup yields CDR1 MNHNS and CDR2 SASEGT.

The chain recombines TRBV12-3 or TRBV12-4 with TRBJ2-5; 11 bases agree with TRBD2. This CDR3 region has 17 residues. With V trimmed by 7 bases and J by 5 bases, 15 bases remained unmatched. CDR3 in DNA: TGTGCCAGCACCTTGGACCTAGGGGGACTAGCGGAGGAGACCCAGTACTTC. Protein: CASTLDLGGLAEETQYF.

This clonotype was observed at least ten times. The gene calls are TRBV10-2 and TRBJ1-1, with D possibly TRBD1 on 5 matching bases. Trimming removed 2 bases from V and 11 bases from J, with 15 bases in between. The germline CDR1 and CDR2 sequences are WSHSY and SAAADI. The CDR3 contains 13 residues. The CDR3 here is CASSERDSGEAFF. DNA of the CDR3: TGCGCCAGCAGTGAGCGAGACAGCGGTGAGGCTTTCTTT.

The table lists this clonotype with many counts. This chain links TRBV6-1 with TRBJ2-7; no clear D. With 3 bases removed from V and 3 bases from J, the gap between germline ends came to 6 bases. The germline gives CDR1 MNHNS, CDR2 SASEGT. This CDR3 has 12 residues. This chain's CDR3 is CASSDDGYEQYF. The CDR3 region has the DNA TGTGCCAGCAGTGATGACGGCTACGAGCAGTACTTC.

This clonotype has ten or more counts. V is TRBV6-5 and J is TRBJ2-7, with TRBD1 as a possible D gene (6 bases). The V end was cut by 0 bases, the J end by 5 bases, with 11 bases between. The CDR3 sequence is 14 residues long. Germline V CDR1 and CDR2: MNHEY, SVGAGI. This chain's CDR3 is CASSYSGQNHEQYF. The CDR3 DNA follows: TGTGCCAGCAGTTACTCCGGACAGAACCACGAGCAGTACTTC.

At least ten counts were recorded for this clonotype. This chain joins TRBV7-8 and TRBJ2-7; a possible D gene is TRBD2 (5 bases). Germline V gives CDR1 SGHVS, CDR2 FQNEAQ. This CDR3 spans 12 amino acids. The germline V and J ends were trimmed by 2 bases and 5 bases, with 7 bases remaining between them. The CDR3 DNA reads TGTGCCAGCAGCTTATACGGGGACGAGCAGTACTTC. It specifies CASSLYGDEQYF.

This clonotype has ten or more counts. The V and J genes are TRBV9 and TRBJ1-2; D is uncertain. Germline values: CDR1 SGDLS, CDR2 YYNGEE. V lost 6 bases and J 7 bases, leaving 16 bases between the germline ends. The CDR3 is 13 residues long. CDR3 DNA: TGTGCCAGCACCCAAGAGGAGGGTACTGGCTACACCTTC. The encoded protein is CASTQEEGTGYTF.

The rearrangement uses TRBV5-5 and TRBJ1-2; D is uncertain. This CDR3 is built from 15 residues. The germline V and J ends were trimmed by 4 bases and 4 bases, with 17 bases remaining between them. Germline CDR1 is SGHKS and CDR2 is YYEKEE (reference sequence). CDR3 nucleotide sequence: TGTGCCAGCAGCGACACCTCAAGGGCGTCCTATGGCTACACCTTC. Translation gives CASSDTSRASYGYTF.

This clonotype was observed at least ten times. CDR3 DNA: TGCGCCAGCAGTCATCCGGGAGCGCAAGTCGAGACCCAGTACTTC. Translating gives CASSHPGAQVETQYF. The gene calls are TRBV4-1 and TRBJ2-5; D is possibly TRBD2 (6 bases). The germline V and J ends were trimmed by 6 bases and 5 bases, with 19 bases remaining between them. This CDR3 is built from 15 residues. Germline values: CDR1 MGHRA, CDR2 YSYEKL.

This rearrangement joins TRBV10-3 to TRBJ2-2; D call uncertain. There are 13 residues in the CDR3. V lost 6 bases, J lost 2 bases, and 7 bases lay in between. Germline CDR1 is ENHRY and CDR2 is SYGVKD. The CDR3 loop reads CAISFLNTGELFF. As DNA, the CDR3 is TGTGCCATCAGCTTCCTAAACACCGGGGAGCTGTTTTTT.

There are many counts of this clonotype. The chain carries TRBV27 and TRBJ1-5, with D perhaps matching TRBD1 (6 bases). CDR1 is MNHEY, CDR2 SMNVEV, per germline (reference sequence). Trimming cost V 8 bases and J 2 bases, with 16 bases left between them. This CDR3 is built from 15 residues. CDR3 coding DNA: TGTGCCAGCCAAAAAGGGGGGATGGGCAATCAGCCCCAGCATTTT. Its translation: CASQKGGMGNQPQHF.

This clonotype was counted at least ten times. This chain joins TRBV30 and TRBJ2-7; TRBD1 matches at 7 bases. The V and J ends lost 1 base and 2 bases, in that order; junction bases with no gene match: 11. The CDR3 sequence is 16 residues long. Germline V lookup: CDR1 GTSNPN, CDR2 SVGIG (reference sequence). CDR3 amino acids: CAWSERGTAWAYEQYF. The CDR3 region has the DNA TGTGCCTGGAGTGAACGAGGGACAGCGTGGGCCTACGAGCAGTACTTC.

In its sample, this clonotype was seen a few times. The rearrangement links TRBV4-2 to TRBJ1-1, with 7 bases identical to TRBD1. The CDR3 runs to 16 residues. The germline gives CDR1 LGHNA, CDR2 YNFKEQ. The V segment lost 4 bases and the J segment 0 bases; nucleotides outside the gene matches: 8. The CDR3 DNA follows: TGTGCCAGCAGCCTAATCAGGGGGTGGGTGAACACTGAAGCTTTCTTT. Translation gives CASSLIRGWVNTEAFF.

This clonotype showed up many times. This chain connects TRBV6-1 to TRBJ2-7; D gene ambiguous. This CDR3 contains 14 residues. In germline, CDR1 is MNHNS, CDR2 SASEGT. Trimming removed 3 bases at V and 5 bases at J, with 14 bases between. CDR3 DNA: TGTGCCAGCAGTGATATGTGGGGTGGGAACGAGCAGTACTTC. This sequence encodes CASSDMWGGNEQYF.